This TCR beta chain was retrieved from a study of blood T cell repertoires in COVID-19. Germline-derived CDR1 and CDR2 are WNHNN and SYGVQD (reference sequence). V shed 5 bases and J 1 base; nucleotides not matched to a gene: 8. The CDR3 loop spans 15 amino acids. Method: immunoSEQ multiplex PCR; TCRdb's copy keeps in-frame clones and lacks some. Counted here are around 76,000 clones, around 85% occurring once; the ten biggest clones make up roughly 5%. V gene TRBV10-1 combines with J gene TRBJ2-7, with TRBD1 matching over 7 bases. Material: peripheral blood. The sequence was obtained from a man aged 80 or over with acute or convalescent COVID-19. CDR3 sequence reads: CASSRRQGLSYEQYF. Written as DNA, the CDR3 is TGCGCCAGCAGTCGACGACAGGGTTTATCCTACGAGCAGTACTTC.